The 7 T cell receptor beta chains listed next were all sequenced from one sample in a study of blood T cell repertoires in COVID-19 (dated by TCRdb to about 2020). The protocol used for the library was the immunoSEQ multiplex PCR assay. TCRdb provides this immuneACCESS table in a form limited to in-frame rearrangements. Some clones are lacking; in checked studies, under half of them reflect an unresolved V gene, and why the rest are absent is not known. Counted in this sample were about 130,000 clones; roughly nine tenths of them appeared once. The biggest ten clones account for approximately 5% of the sample. The source material was peripheral blood. The receptors were sampled from a man aged 60 to 75 with COVID-19, enrolled during active disease.

The genes are TRBV29-1 and TRBJ1-1; no firm D call. The CDR3 has 13 residues. Germline loops: CDR1 SQVTM, CDR2 ANQGSEA. The V and J ends lost 4 bases and 6 bases respectively, with 15 bases between them. The CDR3 loop reads CSVVSQLEAEAFF. CDR3 bases: TGCAGCGTTGTGTCGCAGCTAGAGGCTGAAGCTTTCTTT. The full variable domain, with the rest looked up from reference TRBV29-1 and TRBJ1-1, is SAVISQKPSRDICQRGTSLTIQCQVDSQVTMMFWYRQQPGQSLTLIATANQGSEATYESGFVIDKFPISRPNLTFSTLTVSNMSPEDSSIYLCSVVSQLEAEAFFGQGTRLTVV.

The chain recombines TRBV7-3 with TRBJ2-1; 8 nucleotides agree with TRBD1. With V trimmed by 5 bases and J by 3 bases, 6 bases remained unmatched. The CDR3 is 15 amino acids. Per germline, CDR1 SGHTA and CDR2 FQGTGA. DNA for the CDR3: TGTGCCAGCAGCGCATTCACAGGGGGCTACAATGAGCAGTTCTTC. Translation gives CASSAFTGGYNEQFF.

The chain uses TRBV30 and TRBJ2-5, with 9 bases fitting TRBD2. The V gene's germline CDR1 is GTSNPN and CDR2 SVGIG (reference sequence). V lost 1 base, J lost 2 bases, and 2 bases stayed unmatched. The CDR3 spans 14 residues. CDR3 protein: CAWSGTSAQETQYF. The DNA of the CDR3 is TGTGCCTGGAGTGGGACTAGCGCACAAGAGACCCAGTACTTC.

The chain employs TRBV6-5 and TRBJ1-2; 8 bases map to TRBD1. The V gene's germline CDR1 is MNHEY and CDR2 SVGAGI. V shed 0 bases and J 7 bases; nucleotides not matched to a gene: 4. The CDR3 covers 14 residues. CDR3 nucleotide sequence: TGTGCCAGCAGTTACTCCAGGGGGCGAGGTGGCTACACCTTC. It specifies CASSYSRGRGGYTF.

This chain uses TRBV9 with TRBJ2-1; 7 bases are shared with TRBD2. V was clipped by 7 bases and J by 2 bases; unmatched bases: 15. There are 17 residues in the CDR3. Germline V gene data show CDR1 as SGDLS and CDR2 as YYNGEE. Here the CDR3 reads CASALGASGSTYNEQFF. In DNA, the CDR3 is TGTGCCAGCGCCCTTGGGGCTAGCGGATCGACCTACAATGAGCAGTTCTTC.

The rearrangement links TRBV28 to TRBJ1-1; the D gene is possibly TRBD1 (6 bases). CDR1 and CDR2 from the germline V gene are MDHEN and SYDVKM. V dropped 6 bases and J dropped 2 bases, with 13 bases sitting between them. CDR3 length: 14 amino acids. CDR3 region: CASRQRTVNTEAFF. CDR3 nucleotides: TGTGCCAGCAGGCAAAGGACAGTTAACACTGAAGCTTTCTTT.

The rearrangement joins TRBV30 to TRBJ2-1; maybe TRBD2 (6 bases). This CDR3 comprises 12 residues. V gave up 0 bases and J gave up 10 bases, with 10 bases separating them. Germline lookup yields CDR1 GTSNPN and CDR2 SVGIG (reference sequence). The CDR3 DNA reads TGTGCCTGGAGTGTACCACGGGGGGAGCAGTTCTTC. Its translation is CAWSVPRGEQFF.